These T cell receptor beta chains were read from a single sample in a study of blood T cell repertoires in COVID-19. The method was immunoSEQ multiplex PCR; TCRdb's version includes in-frame clones alone and lacks a portion of them. The sample has more than 350,000 clones; roughly 90% are singletons. Sequencing was performed on peripheral blood. These receptors originate from a woman aged 25 to 39 with COVID-19, enrolled during active disease. CDR3s include the opening cysteine and the closing phenylalanine or tryptophan. The D gene is left open where the match is weak. Not all rows give a size; the values are once, few, many and, for expanded clones, a class.

j_gene | abundance | d_gene | v_gene | len | CDR3nt | CDR3aa
TRBJ2-2 | NA | TRBD1 | TRBV6-2/TRBV6-3 | 16 | TGTGCCAGCAGTTACTTCTTCGGACAGGGGTCCGGGGAGCTGTTTTTT | CASSYFFGQGSGELFF
TRBJ2-1 | NA | NA | TRBV19 | 15 | TGTGCCAGTAGTACCGCCAGAGGCTCCTACAATGAGCAGTTCTTC | CASSTARGSYNEQFF
TRBJ2-3 | NA | TRBD2 | TRBV11-2 | 15 | TGTGCCAGCAGCTTGATCTGGGAGGGGACAGATACGCAGTATTTT | CASSLIWEGTDTQYF
TRBJ2-5 | NA | TRBD2 | TRBV30 | 13 | TGTGCCTATCTAGCGGACCTCCAAGAGACCCAGTACTTC | CAYLADLQETQYF
TRBJ1-6 | NA | TRBD1 | TRBV4-2 | 17 | TGTGCCAGCAGCCAAGTACGGACAGGCACATCTAATTCACCCCTCCACTTT | CASSQVRTGTSNSPLHF
TRBJ1-3 | NA | NA | TRBV6-5 | 15 | TGTGCCAGCAGTTACTCGGGGGGGTCTGGAAACACCATATATTTT | CASSYSGGSGNTIYF
TRBJ2-1 | NA | NA | TRBV19 | 19 | TGTGCCAGTAGTACTTCACCGGGACTTCCAGGGCCGTCCTACAATGAGCAGTTCTTC | CASSTSPGLPGPSYNEQFF
TRBJ2-3 | NA | NA | TRBV24-1 | 14 | TGTGCCACCAGTGGAGCGGCCCTCACAGATACGCAGTATTTT | CATSGAALTDTQYF
TRBJ2-3 | NA | TRBD2 | TRBV7-2 | 18 | TGTGCCAGCAGCCCGTTTCTCCGGGACTATCAAAACACAGATACGCAGTATTTT | CASSPFLRDYQNTDTQYF
TRBJ2-7 | NA | TRBD1 | TRBV4-3 | 14 | TGCGCCAGCAGTCCCGGGACAGGGTCCTACGAGCAGTACTTC | CASSPGTGSYEQYF
TRBJ2-1 | NA | NA | TRBV4-3 | 15 | TGCGCCAGCAGCCGATTATCCGGGACAAACTATGAGCAGTTCTTC | CASSRLSGTNYEQFF
TRBJ2-3 | NA | TRBD2 | TRBV4-3 | 14 | TGCGCCAGCAGTCCGGGGGGGCCCGGAGATACGCAGTATTTT | CASSPGGPGDTQYF
TRBJ1-1 | NA | NA | TRBV6-6 | 15 | TGTGCCAGCAGTACCCGACTAGTTGGCGCCACTGAAGCTTTCTTT | CASSTRLVGATEAFF
TRBJ2-7 | NA | TRBD1 | TRBV19 | 15 | TGTGCCAGTAGCTACCGGGACAGGGGCGACTACGAGCAGTACTTC | CASSYRDRGDYEQYF
TRBJ2-5 | NA | NA | TRBV5-4 | 13 | TGTGCCAGCAGCCCTGAACGGGAAGAGACCCAGTACTTC | CASSPEREETQYF
TRBJ2-1 | NA | NA | TRBV9 | 15 | TGTGCCAGCAGCGTAGGGGCGGGAACCTACAATGAGCAGTTCTTC | CASSVGAGTYNEQFF
TRBJ1-3 | NA | NA | TRBV9 | 17 | TGTGCCAGCAGCGTAACGGTGGGAGAGGGCTCTGGAAACACCATATATTTT | CASSVTVGEGSGNTIYF
TRBJ1-1 | NA | TRBD1 | TRBV13 | 15 | TGTGCCAGCAGCTCCCCCACAGGGGGGAACACTGAAGCTTTCTTT | CASSSPTGGNTEAFF
TRBJ1-2 | NA | NA | TRBV5-1 | 13 | TGCGCCAGCAGGCCCCCGGGGAACTATGGCTACACCTTC | CASRPPGNYGYTF
TRBJ1-4 | NA | NA | TRBV7-8 | 13 | TGTGCCAGCAGCTTAGGGAGGAATGAAAAACTGTTTTTT | CASSLGRNEKLFF
TRBJ1-2 | once | NA | TRBV4-2 | 15 | TGTGCCAGCAGCACCTCCCGGGGGTGGGAGTTTGGCTACACCTTC | CASSTSRGWEFGYTF
TRBJ2-1 | NA | TRBD2 | TRBV30 | 16 | TGTGCCTGGGGGGGTAGAGCGGGACCTCCTTACAATGAGCAGTTCTTC | CAWGGRAGPPYNEQFF
TRBJ2-1 | few | TRBD2 | TRBV2 | 20 | TGTGCCAGCAGTAAAAGCTACGAACTAGCGGGAGATCTCGCCTACAATGAGCAGTTCTTC | CASSKSYELAGDLAYNEQFF
TRBJ1-5 | NA | NA | TRBV6-2/TRBV6-3 | 14 | TGTGCCAGCAGCCCCGGAGGGGGGGGTCAGCCCCAGCATTTT | CASSPGGGGQPQHF
TRBJ2-2 | few | TRBD2 | TRBV19 | 14 | TGTGCCAGTAGGACTAGCGGGAACACCGGGGAGCTGTTTTTT | CASRTSGNTGELFF
TRBJ1-1 | NA | NA | TRBV7-2 | 15 | TGTGCCAGCAGCTTAGCATGGGGGCTGAACACTGAAGCTTTCTTT | CASSLAWGLNTEAFF
TRBJ1-1 | NA | NA | TRBV11-3 | 15 | TGTGCCAGCAGCTTAGGAGTAGAAGGGGTCGTTGAAGCTTTCTTT | CASSLGVEGVVEAFF
TRBJ1-1 | NA | NA | TRBV29-1 | 10 | TGCAGCGTTCTGACAAGAGAAGCTTTCTTT | CSVLTREAFF
TRBJ2-1 | NA | TRBD2 | TRBV4-1 | 14 | TGCGCCAGCAGCCAAGCCCAGCGGGAGGATGAGCAGTTCTTC | CASSQAQREDEQFF
TRBJ2-5 | NA | NA | TRBV14 | 14 | TGTGCCAGCAGCCAACTATCGGGGCAAGAGACCCAGTACTTC | CASSQLSGQETQYF
TRBJ1-1 | NA | NA | TRBV6-5 | 14 | TGTGCCACCCTTTCCTTTCAGGGGAACACTGAAGCTTTCTTT | CATLSFQGNTEAFF
TRBJ2-2 | NA | TRBD2 | TRBV27 | 15 | TGTGCCAGCAGTTTACTAGCGGCGAACACCGGGGAGCTGTTTTTT | CASSLLAANTGELFF
TRBJ2-3 | NA | NA | TRBV5-1 | 15 | TGCGCCAGCAGCTTGAGCCCAACGAGGTCAGATACGCAGTATTTT | CASSLSPTRSDTQYF
TRBJ1-1 | NA | NA | TRBV7-9 | 12 | TGTGCCAGCAGCTTTGATTGGCCTGAAGCTTTCTTT | CASSFDWPEAFF
TRBJ1-2 | once | TRBD1 | TRBV2 | 14 | TGTGCCAGCAGCGGGGACAGTACTAACTATGGCTACACCTTC | CASSGDSTNYGYTF
TRBJ1-1 | NA | NA | TRBV14 | 13 | TGTGCCAGCAGCACGGGGGTGAACACTGAAGCTTTCTTT | CASSTGVNTEAFF
TRBJ2-5 | NA | TRBD2 | TRBV6-5 | 13 | TGTGCCAGCAGTTATGGCGGGGGGGAGACCCAGTACTTC | CASSYGGGETQYF
TRBJ2-1 | NA | NA | TRBV3-1/TRBV3-2 | 14 | TGTGCCAGCAGTCGGGGGGACACCGGGAATGAGCAGTTCTTC | CASSRGDTGNEQFF
TRBJ2-2 | NA | TRBD2 | TRBV11-2 | 16 | TGTGCCAGCAGCTCCCCTAGCGGGGGAAACACCGGGGAGCTGTTTTTT | CASSSPSGGNTGELFF
TRBJ2-1 | NA | TRBD2 | TRBV19 | 16 | TGTGCCAGTAGTCGCCGTAGCGGGGAACGACCAAATGAGCAGTTCTTC | CASSRRSGERPNEQFF
TRBJ1-3 | NA | NA | TRBV7-2 | 17 | TGTGCCAGCAGCTTAGCCAGTGGCAGGGTCTCTGGAAACACCATATATTTT | CASSLASGRVSGNTIYF
TRBJ2-3 | NA | TRBD1 | TRBV27 | 15 | TGTGCCAGCAGCCCTAGACAGGGCCGCACAGATACGCAGTATTTT | CASSPRQGRTDTQYF
TRBJ1-4 | NA | TRBD1 | TRBV19 | 16 | TGTGCCAGTAGCAACGACAGGGACCTAGAGAATGAAAAACTGTTTTTT | CASSNDRDLENEKLFF
TRBJ2-3 | NA | NA | TRBV4-1 | 13 | TGCGCCAGCAGCCAAGATTCACAGATTACGCAGTATTTT | CASSQDSQITQYF
TRBJ2-7 | NA | TRBD2 | TRBV12-3/TRBV12-4 | 13 | TGTGCCAGCAAGCGGGGGGTCGTCGGGGAGCAGTACTTC | CASKRGVVGEQYF
TRBJ2-3 | NA | NA | TRBV7-2 | 15 | TGTGCCAGCAGCTTAGATCCTCAGGGTACAGATACGCAGTATTTT | CASSLDPQGTDTQYF
TRBJ1-1 | NA | NA | TRBV29-1 | 11 | TGCAGCGTTGAGGAGCAGACTGAAGCTTTCTTT | CSVEEQTEAFF
TRBJ1-4 | once | NA | TRBV19 | 14 | TGTGCCAGTAGTGCCCAGGCGTTTAATGAAAAACTGTTTTTT | CASSAQAFNEKLFF
TRBJ1-3 | NA | TRBD1 | TRBV15 | 18 | TGTGCCACCAGCAGAGAGCTTCCGGCCGGGACAGGGGGAAACACCATATATTTT | CATSRELPAGTGGNTIYF
TRBJ2-3 | NA | NA | TRBV6-5 | 13 | TGTGCCAGCGGTCATACAAGCACAGATACGCAGTATTTT | CASGHTSTDTQYF
TRBJ1-1 | NA | TRBD1 | TRBV11-2 | 15 | TGTGCCAGCAGGAAAAAAGGACAGGACAACACTGAAGCTTTCTTT | CASRKKGQDNTEAFF
TRBJ2-1 | few | NA | TRBV27 | 14 | TGTGCCAGCAGTTTATTGGCCAGCTACAATGAGCAGTTCTTC | CASSLLASYNEQFF
TRBJ2-1 | NA | TRBD2 | TRBV10-3 | 15 | TGTGCCATCAGTGACGGGCTAGCGGGAGCCAATGAGCAGTTCTTC | CAISDGLAGANEQFF
TRBJ2-2 | NA | NA | TRBV6-5 | 14 | TGTGCCAGCGGCCCGATATCGAACACCGGGGAGCTGTTTTTT | CASGPISNTGELFF